This entry lists 27 T cell receptor beta chains sequenced from one sample in a study of cytomegalovirus exposure and HLA in healthy donors. PCR involved 60 Vbeta and 13 Jbeta primers. Method: immunoSEQ multiplex PCR; TCRdb's copy keeps in-frame clones and lacks some. The data hold under 200,000 clones, with roughly 75% observed a single time. The sequenced material came from PBMCs. These receptors all stem from a male donor in good health and CMV-seronegative.

The chain couples TRBV4-1 to TRBJ2-7, with 10 bases lining up with TRBD2. Germline assignment: CDR1 MGHRA and CDR2 YSYEKL. V lost 1 base to trimming and J lost 2 bases; unmatched junction nucleotides: 8. CDR3 length: 17 residues. CDR3: CASSQVASGGFPYEQYF. The CDR3 nucleotides read TGCGCCAGCAGCCAAGTGGCTAGCGGGGGTTTTCCCTACGAGCAGTACTTC.

This clone was recorded only once. The rearrangement joins TRBV6-1 to TRBJ1-5; tentative D call: TRBD1 (5 bases). The CDR3 runs 14 residues. Germline-derived CDR1 and CDR2 are MNHNS and SASEGT. V shed 5 bases and J shed 5 bases, with 13 bases lying between them. Here the CDR3 DNA reads TGTGCCAGCAGTCTCGGGGGATGGGATCAGCCCCAGCATTTT. It yields the protein CASSLGGWDQPQHF.

V and J are TRBV13 and TRBJ2-1; tentatively, D is TRBD1 (5 bases). CDR1 is PRHDT, CDR2 FYEKMQ, per germline (reference sequence). This CDR3 has 11 amino acids. V was shortened by 5 bases and J by 8 bases, with 7 bases between the two germline ends. The CDR3: CASSKGHEQFF. The DNA for the CDR3 is TGTGCCAGCAGCAAGGGGCATGAGCAGTTCTTC.

This clone appeared a single time. This chain joins TRBV5-1 and TRBJ2-3; the match to TRBD2 covers 7 bases. V lost 2 bases to trimming and J lost 3 bases; unmatched junction nucleotides: 6. In germline, CDR1 is SGHRS, CDR2 YFSETQ. This CDR3 contains 15 residues. CDR3 amino acids: CASSLVGGPTDTQYF. In DNA, the CDR3 is TGCGCCAGCAGCTTAGTGGGAGGGCCGACAGATACGCAGTATTTT.

The chain links TRBV15 to TRBJ1-2; weak D call: TRBD1 (5 bases). CDR3 length equals 16 residues. V lost 5 bases, J lost 2 bases, and 18 bases lay in between. Per the germline V gene, CDR1 is LNHNV and CDR2 is YYDKDF (reference sequence). CDR3: CATSSKTEQANYGYTF. CDR3 DNA sequence: TGTGCCACCAGCTCAAAAACGGAACAGGCAAACTATGGCTACACCTTC.

This chain joins TRBV6-5 and TRBJ1-5; TRBD1 matches 12 bases. CDR3 size: 14 residues. Germline V gene lookup returns CDR1 MNHEY and CDR2 SVGAGI. The junction had 1 base not matched to a gene; V was cut back by 4 bases and J by 6 bases. In DNA, the CDR3 is TGTGCCAGCAGTTCGGGACAGGGGGCTCAGCCCCAGCATTTT. As protein: CASSSGQGAQPQHF.

V is TRBV5-4 and J is TRBJ1-2; 9 positions agree with TRBD1. The CDR3 runs to 13 residues. The germline V gene has CDR1 SGHNT and CDR2 YYREEE (reference sequence). Trimming took 4 bases from V and 3 from J; bases not matched to a gene: 1. The CDR3 coding sequence is TGTGCCAGCAGCCGGACAGGGGACTATGGCTACACCTTC. It translates to CASSRTGDYGYTF.

This clone has just a few counts. This sequence joins TRBV27 and TRBJ1-6; possibly TRBD1 for D (6 bases). The CDR3 length is 16 residues. Germline loops: CDR1 MNHEY, CDR2 SMNVEV (reference sequence). Trimming took 3 bases from V and 10 from J, leaving 19 bases between them. The CDR3 sequence is CASSLGSQGFDSPLHF. In DNA form, the CDR3 reads TGTGCCAGCAGTTTGGGGTCACAGGGATTTGACTCACCCCTCCACTTT.

The rearrangement links TRBV7-9 to TRBJ2-7; the D is unclear. CDR1 is SEHNR and CDR2 is FQNEAQ in the germline V gene (reference sequence). This CDR3 region has 11 residues. Trimming took off 2 bases at V and 4 bases at J, with 3 bases between the two ends. The CDR3 nucleotides read TGTGCCAGCAGCTTACCGTACGAGCAGTACTTC. This codes for CASSLPYEQYF.

The chain employs TRBV4-1 and TRBJ2-7, with D possibly TRBD1 on 5 matching bases. Trimming removed 4 bases at V and 2 bases at J, with 9 bases between. This CDR3 has 13 residues. Germline V gives CDR1 MGHRA, CDR2 YSYEKL. The CDR3 DNA reads TGCGCCAGCAGCCTCACGGACACCTACGAGCAGTACTTC. It is translated as CASSLTDTYEQYF.

The chain uses TRBV27 and TRBJ2-5; 9 bases fit TRBD1. This CDR3 has 14 residues. CDR1 MNHEY and CDR2 SMNVEV come from the germline V gene (reference sequence). J lost 5 bases, V lost 3 bases, and 4 bases had no gene match. CDR3 coding DNA: TGTGCCAGCAGTTTGGGACAGGGTTTGGAGACCCAGTACTTC. Protein: CASSLGQGLETQYF.

The gene calls are TRBV30 and TRBJ1-1, with D maybe TRBD1 (5 bases). The CDR3 has 11 residues. Trimming pared 5 bases from V and 7 bases from J, leaving 11 bases between. In germline, CDR1 is GTSNPN, CDR2 SVGIG (reference sequence). The chain's CDR3 is CAWGWGDEAFF. In DNA form, the CDR3 reads TGTGCCTGGGGCTGGGGGGATGAAGCTTTCTTT.

In its sample, this clone was seen a few times. The chain carries TRBV4-2 and TRBJ2-6, with D perhaps matching TRBD1 (6 bases). Trimming took 4 bases from V and 0 from J, leaving 10 bases between them. Germline-derived CDR1 and CDR2 are LGHNA and YNFKEQ. The CDR3 totals 16 residues. DNA for the CDR3: TGTGCCAGCAGCCCTACGGGACACTCTGGGGCCAACGTCCTGACTTTC. It translates to CASSPTGHSGANVLTF.

The rearrangement joins TRBV2 to TRBJ2-3, with TRBD1 as a possible D gene (6 bases). The CDR3 is made up of 15 amino acids. Germline CDR1 is SNHLY and CDR2 is FYNNEI. Trimming left V 5 bases short and J 1 base short, with 13 bases between. This CDR3 reads CASSPQGFGTDTQYF. The DNA for the CDR3 is TGTGCCAGCAGTCCCCAGGGGTTTGGCACAGATACGCAGTATTTT.

The chain joins TRBV19 to TRBJ2-2; a weak D match, TRBD2 (5 bases). Trimming cost V 5 bases and J 4 bases, with 11 bases left between them. Germline values: CDR1 LNHDA, CDR2 SQIVND (reference sequence). This CDR3 has 14 amino acids. The CDR3 DNA reads as TGTGCCAGTAGTGGCGGGCCGGGCACCGGGGAGCTGTTTTTT. Translated, it gives CASSGGPGTGELFF.

This chain joins TRBV6-6 and TRBJ2-7, with a possible D match to TRBD2 (6 bases). Trimming removed 4 bases from V and 1 base from J, with 11 bases in between. CDR3 size: 14 residues. Germline V gene data show CDR1 as MNHNY and CDR2 as SVGAGI (reference sequence). CDR3 DNA sequence: TGTGCCAGCAGTTCGACGGGAGAATCCTACGAGCAGTACTTC. Protein sequence: CASSSTGESYEQYF.

The V and J genes are TRBV7-9 and TRBJ2-6, with a tentative D call TRBD1 (5 bases). CDR1 and CDR2 (germline): SEHNR, FQNEAQ (reference sequence). This CDR3 has 15 residues. Trimming took 0 bases from V and 2 from J, leaving 5 bases between them. CDR3 bases: TGTGCCAGCAGCTTAGCGACAGCTGGGGCCAACGTCCTGACTTTC. This sequence encodes CASSLATAGANVLTF.

V is TRBV11-3 and J is TRBJ2-1, with 7 positions matching TRBD2. J lost 7 bases, V lost 1 base, and 10 bases had no gene match. Germline CDR1 SGHNT, CDR2 YENEEA. The length of the CDR3 is 16 residues. The CDR3 here is CASSLGGGDPGNEQFF. CDR3 in DNA: TGTGCCAGCAGCTTAGGTGGGGGGGACCCAGGGAATGAGCAGTTCTTC.

V gene TRBV7-3 combines with J gene TRBJ1-6, with D hard to call. The CDR3 totals 15 residues. The ends were cut back, 1 base at V and 4 bases at J, with 8 bases in the middle. Germline V lookup: CDR1 SGHTA, CDR2 FQGTGA. The CDR3 here is CASSLSPSYNSPLHF. DNA for the CDR3: TGTGCCAGCAGCTTAAGTCCGAGTTATAATTCACCCCTCCACTTT.

V gene TRBV4-3 combines with J gene TRBJ2-5; 7 bases are shared with TRBD2. Germline CDR1 and CDR2: LGHNA and YSLEER. Trimming cost V 4 bases and J 5 bases; bases outside gene matches: 16. The CDR3 runs 17 residues. Written as DNA, the CDR3 is TGCGCCAGCAGCCTCCTTGGGGGAGGGCCGAGGGAGGAGACCCAGTACTTC. The encoded protein is CASSLLGGGPREETQYF.

V usage is TRBV6-5 and J usage is TRBJ2-1, with 8 positions matching TRBD1. Germline lookup yields CDR1 MNHEY and CDR2 SVGAGI. This CDR3 has 15 residues. After removal of 6 bases from V and 5 bases from J, the junction contained 9 bases not matched to a gene. CDR3 amino acids: CASRVDRGPNNEQFF. In DNA, the CDR3 is TGTGCCAGCAGGGTAGACAGGGGACCGAACAATGAGCAGTTCTTC.

V and J are TRBV7-8 and TRBJ1-1; D may be TRBD1 (5 bases). Trimming left V 1 base short and J 7 bases short, with 16 bases between. Germline V gene data show CDR1 as SGHVS and CDR2 as FQNEAQ. The CDR3 has 15 amino acids. The CDR3 DNA is TGTGCCAGCAGCTTAGTTCTGCCAGGGTCCCGTGAAGCTTTCTTT. It codes for CASSLVLPGSREAFF.

The chain is built from TRBV9 and TRBJ2-7; D is uncertain. The CDR3 totals 13 residues. V shed 2 bases and J shed 6 bases, with 12 bases lying between them. The germline V gene encodes CDR1 SGDLS and CDR2 YYNGEE. CDR3 protein: CASSVTPVAEQYF. DNA of the CDR3: TGTGCCAGCAGCGTGACACCGGTGGCCGAGCAGTACTTC. The variable domain in full, completed from reference TRBV9 and TRBJ2-7, reads DSGVTQTPKHLITATGQRVTLRCSPRSGDLSVYWYQQSLDQGLQFLIQYYNGEERAKGNILERFSAQQFPDLHSELNLSSLELGDSALYFCASSVTPVAEQYFGPGTRLTVT.

This chain connects TRBV7-8 to TRBJ2-7, with 7 nucleotides matching TRBD1. In germline, CDR1 is SGHVS, CDR2 FQNEAQ. This CDR3 spans 15 amino acids. V lost 4 bases and J lost 4; bases outside the gene matches: 10. The CDR3 protein is CASSSLAGTAYEQYF. CDR3 coding DNA: TGTGCCAGCAGCTCCCTCGCCGGGACAGCATACGAGCAGTACTTC.

The chain recombines TRBV18 with TRBJ2-1, with a weak D call TRBD2 (5 bases). V was cut by 3 bases and J by 9 bases, with 12 bases left in between. This CDR3 is built from 13 residues. Looked up from germline, CDR1 is KGHSH and CDR2 is LQKENI. The DNA of the CDR3 is TGTGCCAGCTCACCGAGGGATATGGGTGAGCAGTTCTTC. It encodes CASSPRDMGEQFF.

This chain uses TRBV7-9 with TRBJ2-7; 12 nucleotides line up with TRBD2. The CDR3 is 15 amino acids. Unmatched junction bases numbered 7, after V lost 5 bases and J lost 5 bases. In germline, CDR1 is SEHNR, CDR2 FQNEAQ (reference sequence). In DNA form, the CDR3 reads TGTGCCAGCAGCACCTCGACTAGCGGGAGCCACGAGCAGTACTTC. Translating gives CASSTSTSGSHEQYF.

The chain combines TRBV6-6 with TRBJ1-2; D perhaps matches TRBD1 (5 bases). V was clipped by 0 bases and J by 7 bases, with 9 bases between them. Germline CDR1 and CDR2: MNHNY and SVGAGI (reference sequence). CDR3 length: 13 amino acids. The CDR3 spells CASSYSHDSGYTF. The CDR3 DNA reads TGTGCCAGCAGTTACTCACATGACAGTGGCTACACCTTC.